Detailed here is one T cell receptor beta chain. The data were taken from a study of blood T cell repertoires in COVID-19. Study information: Both acute and convalescent COVID-19 samples were obtained from the United States, Italy and Spain.

CDR1 SNHLY and CDR2 FYNNEI come from the germline V gene. The length of the CDR3 is 14 residues. V shed 4 bases and J shed 2 bases, with 8 bases lying between them. Profiling relied on immunoSEQ multiplex PCR, and the TCRdb table lists in-frame clones only, not all of them. The profile covers about 93,000 clones, with 86% appearing a single time and 15% to 20% taken by the ten largest. The sample consisted of peripheral blood. This clonotype originated in an elderly woman with acute or convalescent COVID-19. The chain has TRBV2 and TRBJ2-2; D is ambiguous. CDR3 nucleotides: TGTGCCAGCAGTGTCTGGCAAAACACCGGGGAGCTGTTTTTT. This codes for CASSVWQNTGELFF.